Below, one T cell receptor (beta chain) is given with its context. The data were obtained in a study of blood T cell repertoires in COVID-19. Measured with immunoSEQ multiplex PCR; TCRdb has only the in-frame clones, and not every one. The sample holds about 240,000 clones, 85% seen once. With V trimmed by 3 bases and J by 9 bases, 5 bases remained unmatched. The CDR3 length is 12 residues. Germline loops: CDR1 MNHNS, CDR2 SASEGT. The source material was peripheral blood. The clonotype originates from a woman in her sixties or seventies with active or convalescent COVID-19. The chain joins TRBV6-1 to TRBJ2-7, with 7 bases fitting TRBD1. This CDR3 reads CASSDNRGVQYF. The CDR3 DNA follows: TGTGCCAGCAGTGATAACAGGGGTGTGCAGTACTTC.